This TCR beta chain was identified in a study of cytomegalovirus exposure and HLA in healthy donors. Study conclusions and caveats: A list of around 150 TCR beta chains associated with cytomegalovirus was given. Through in vitro validation, a few CMV-associated chains were shown to be specific for CMV antigens.

This CDR3 is 14 amino acids long. Trimming took 5 bases from V and 4 from J; bases not matched to a gene: 6. Germline CDR1 is SGHNT and CDR2 is YYREEE (reference sequence). The data were produced by immunoSEQ multiplex PCR, yet TCRdb's version contains in-frame clones alone and is incomplete. In the table there are 150,000 or so clones, 70% to 90% of which are singletons. This clone showed up just a few times. Its antigen is still unknown. The rearrangement links TRBV5-4 to TRBJ2-7, with TRBD1 matching over 10 bases. This clonotype was obtained from a human donor in good health. The sample was PBMCs. The CDR3 sequence: CASRQTGGGYEQYF. CDR3 nucleotides: TGTGCCAGCAGACAGACAGGGGGCGGATACGAGCAGTACTTC.